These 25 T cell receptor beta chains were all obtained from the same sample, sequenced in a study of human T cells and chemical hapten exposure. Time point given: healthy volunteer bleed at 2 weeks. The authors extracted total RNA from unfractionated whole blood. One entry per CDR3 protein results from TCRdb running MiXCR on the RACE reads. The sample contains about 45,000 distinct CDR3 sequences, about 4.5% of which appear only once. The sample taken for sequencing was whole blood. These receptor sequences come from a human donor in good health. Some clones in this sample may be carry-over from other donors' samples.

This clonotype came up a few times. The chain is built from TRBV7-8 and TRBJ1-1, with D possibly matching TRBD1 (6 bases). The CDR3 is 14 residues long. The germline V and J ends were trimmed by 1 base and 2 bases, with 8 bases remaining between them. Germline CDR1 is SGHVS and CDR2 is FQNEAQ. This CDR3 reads CASSLDRVNTEAFF. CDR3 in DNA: TGTGCCAGCAGCTTAGACAGGGTCAACACTGAAGCTTTCTTT.

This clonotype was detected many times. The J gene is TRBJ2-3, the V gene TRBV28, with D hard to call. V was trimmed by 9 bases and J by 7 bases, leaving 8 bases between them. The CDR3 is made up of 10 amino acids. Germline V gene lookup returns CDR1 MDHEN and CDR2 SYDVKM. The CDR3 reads CASGPNTQYF. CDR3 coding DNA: TGTGCCAGTGGTCCGAATACGCAGTATTTT.

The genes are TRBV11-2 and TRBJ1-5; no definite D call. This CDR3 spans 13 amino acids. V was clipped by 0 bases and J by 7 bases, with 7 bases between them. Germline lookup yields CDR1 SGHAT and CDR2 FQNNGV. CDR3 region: CASSLDSSQPQHF. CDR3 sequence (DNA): TGTGCCAGCAGCTTAGATTCCTCCCAGCCCCAGCATTTT. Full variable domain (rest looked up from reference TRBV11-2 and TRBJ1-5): EAGVAQSPRYKIIEKRQSVAFWCNPISGHATLYWYQQILGQGPKLLIQFQNNGVVDDSQLPKDRFSAERLKGVDSTLKIQPAKLEDSAVYLCASSLDSSQPQHFGDGTRLSIL.

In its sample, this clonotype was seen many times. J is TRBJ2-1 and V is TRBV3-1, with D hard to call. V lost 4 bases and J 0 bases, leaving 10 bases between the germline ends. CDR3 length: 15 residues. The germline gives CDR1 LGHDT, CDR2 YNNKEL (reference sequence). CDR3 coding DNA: TGTGCCAGCAGCCCCCGATCCAACTCCTACAATGAGCAGTTCTTC. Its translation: CASSPRSNSYNEQFF.

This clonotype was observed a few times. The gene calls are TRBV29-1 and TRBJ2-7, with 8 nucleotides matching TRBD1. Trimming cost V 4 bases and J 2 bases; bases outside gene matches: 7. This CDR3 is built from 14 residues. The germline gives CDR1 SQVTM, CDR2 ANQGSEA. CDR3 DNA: TGCAGCGTTGCGGGGACAGGTCCCCCCTACGAGCAGTACTTC. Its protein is CSVAGTGPPYEQYF.

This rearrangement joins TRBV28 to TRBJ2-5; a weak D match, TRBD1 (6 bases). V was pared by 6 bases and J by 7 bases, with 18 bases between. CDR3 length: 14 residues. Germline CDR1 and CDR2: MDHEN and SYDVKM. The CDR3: CASSRSPGARTQYF. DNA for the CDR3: TGTGCCAGCAGCCGTTCCCCAGGGGCACGGACCCAGTACTTC.

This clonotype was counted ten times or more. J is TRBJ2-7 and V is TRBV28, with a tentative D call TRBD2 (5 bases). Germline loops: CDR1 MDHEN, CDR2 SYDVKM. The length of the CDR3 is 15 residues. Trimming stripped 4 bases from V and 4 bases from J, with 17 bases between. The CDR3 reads CASSSQEAVTYEQYF. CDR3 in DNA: TGTGCCAGCAGTTCTCAGGAAGCGGTCACGTACGAGCAGTACTTC.

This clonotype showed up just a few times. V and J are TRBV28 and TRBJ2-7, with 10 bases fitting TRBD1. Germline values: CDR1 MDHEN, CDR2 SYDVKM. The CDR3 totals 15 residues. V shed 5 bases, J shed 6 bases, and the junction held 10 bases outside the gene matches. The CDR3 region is CASSTAGQGFVEQYF. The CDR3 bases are TGTGCCAGCAGTACGGCGGGACAGGGGTTTGTCGAGCAGTACTTC.

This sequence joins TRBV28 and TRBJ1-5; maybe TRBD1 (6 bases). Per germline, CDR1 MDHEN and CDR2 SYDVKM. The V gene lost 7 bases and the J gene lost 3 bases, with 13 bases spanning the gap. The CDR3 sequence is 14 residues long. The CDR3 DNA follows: TGTGCCAGCATCCTAGGGGGGGCCAATCAGCCCCAGCATTTT. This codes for CASILGGANQPQHF.

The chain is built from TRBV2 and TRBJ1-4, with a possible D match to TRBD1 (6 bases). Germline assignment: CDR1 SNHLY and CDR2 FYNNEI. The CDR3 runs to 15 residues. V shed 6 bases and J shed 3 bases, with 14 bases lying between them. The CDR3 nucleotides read TGTGCCAGCAGGGACACAGGGCTAGCTAATGAAAAACTGTTTTTT. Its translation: CASRDTGLANEKLFF.

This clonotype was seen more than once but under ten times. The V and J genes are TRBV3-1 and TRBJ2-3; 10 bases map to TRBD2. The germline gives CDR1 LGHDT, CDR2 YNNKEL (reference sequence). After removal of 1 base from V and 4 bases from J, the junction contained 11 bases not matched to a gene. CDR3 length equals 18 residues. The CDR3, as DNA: TGTGCCAGCAGCCAAGTAGGTCGAGCGGGAGGGAAGGCAGATACGCAGTATTTT. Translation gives CASSQVGRAGGKADTQYF.

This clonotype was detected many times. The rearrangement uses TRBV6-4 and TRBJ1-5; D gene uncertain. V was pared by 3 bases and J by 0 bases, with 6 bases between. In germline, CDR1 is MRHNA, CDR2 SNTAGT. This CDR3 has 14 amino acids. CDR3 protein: CASSEGYSNQPQHF. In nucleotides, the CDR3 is TGTGCCAGCAGTGAGGGGTATAGCAATCAGCCCCAGCATTTT.

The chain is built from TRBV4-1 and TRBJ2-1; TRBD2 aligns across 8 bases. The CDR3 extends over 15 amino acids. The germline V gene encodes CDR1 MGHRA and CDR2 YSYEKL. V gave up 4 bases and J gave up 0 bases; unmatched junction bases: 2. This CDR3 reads CASSLSGTSYNEQFF. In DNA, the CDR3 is TGCGCCAGCAGCCTTAGCGGGACCTCCTACAATGAGCAGTTCTTC.

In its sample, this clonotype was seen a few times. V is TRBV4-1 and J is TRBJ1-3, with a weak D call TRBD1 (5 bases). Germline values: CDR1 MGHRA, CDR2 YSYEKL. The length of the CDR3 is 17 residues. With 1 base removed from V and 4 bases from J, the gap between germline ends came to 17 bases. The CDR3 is CASSQVRTAGGGNTIYF. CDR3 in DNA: TGCGCCAGCAGCCAAGTTCGGACGGCGGGGGGGGGAAACACCATATATTTT.

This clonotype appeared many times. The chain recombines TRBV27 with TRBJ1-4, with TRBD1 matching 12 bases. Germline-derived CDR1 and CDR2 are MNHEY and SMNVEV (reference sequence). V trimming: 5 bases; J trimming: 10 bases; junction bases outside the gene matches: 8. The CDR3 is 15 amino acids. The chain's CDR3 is CASSPRDRGLRKLFF. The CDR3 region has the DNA TGTGCCAGCAGTCCCCGGGACAGGGGGCTGCGAAAACTGTTTTTT.

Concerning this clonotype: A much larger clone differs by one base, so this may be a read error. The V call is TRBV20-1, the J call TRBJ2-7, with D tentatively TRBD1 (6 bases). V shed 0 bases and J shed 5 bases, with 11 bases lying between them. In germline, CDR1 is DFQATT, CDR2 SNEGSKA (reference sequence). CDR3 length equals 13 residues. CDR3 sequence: CSARDRGWNEQYF. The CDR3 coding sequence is TGCAGTGCTAGAGACAGGGGATGGAACGAGCAGTACTTC.

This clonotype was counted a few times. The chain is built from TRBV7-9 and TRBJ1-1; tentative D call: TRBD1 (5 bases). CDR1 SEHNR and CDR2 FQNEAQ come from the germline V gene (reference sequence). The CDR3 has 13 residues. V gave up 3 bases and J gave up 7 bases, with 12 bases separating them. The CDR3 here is CASSFSSQGEAFF. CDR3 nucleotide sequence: TGTGCCAGCAGCTTCTCCTCCCAGGGTGAAGCTTTCTTT.

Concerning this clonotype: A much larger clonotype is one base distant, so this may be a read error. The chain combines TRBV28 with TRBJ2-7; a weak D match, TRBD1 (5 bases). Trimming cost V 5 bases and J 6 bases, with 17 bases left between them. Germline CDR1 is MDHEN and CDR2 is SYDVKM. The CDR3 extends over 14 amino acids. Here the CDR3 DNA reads TGTGCCAGCAGTCGACAGTCGAGACGAAGCGAGCAGTACTTC. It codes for CASSRQSRRSEQYF.

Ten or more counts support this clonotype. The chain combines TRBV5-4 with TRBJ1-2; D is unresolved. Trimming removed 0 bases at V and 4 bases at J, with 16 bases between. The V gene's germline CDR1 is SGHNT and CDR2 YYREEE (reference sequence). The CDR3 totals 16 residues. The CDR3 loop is CASSLGPAGELYGYTF. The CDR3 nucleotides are TGTGCCAGCAGCTTGGGTCCCGCAGGTGAACTCTATGGCTACACCTTC.

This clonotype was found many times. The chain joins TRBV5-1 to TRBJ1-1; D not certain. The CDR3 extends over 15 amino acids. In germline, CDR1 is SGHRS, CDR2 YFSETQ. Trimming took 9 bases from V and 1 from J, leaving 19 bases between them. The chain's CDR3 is CATHPTPVSNTEAFF. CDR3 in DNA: TGCGCCACCCACCCGACCCCGGTATCGAACACTGAAGCTTTCTTT. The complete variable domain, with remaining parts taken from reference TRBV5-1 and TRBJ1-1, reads KAGVTQTPRYLIKTRGQQVTLSCSPISGHRSVSWYQQTPGQGLQFLFEYFSETQRNKGNFPGRFSGRQFSNSRSEMNVSTLELGDSALYLCATHPTPVSNTEAFFGQGTRLTVV.

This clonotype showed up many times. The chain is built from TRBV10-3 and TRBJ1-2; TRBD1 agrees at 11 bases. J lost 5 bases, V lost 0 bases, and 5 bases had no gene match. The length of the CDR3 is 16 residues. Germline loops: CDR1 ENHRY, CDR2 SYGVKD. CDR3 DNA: TGTGCCATCAGTGAGTCCGGGACAGGGGGTCCGTATGGCTACACCTTC. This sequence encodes CAISESGTGGPYGYTF.

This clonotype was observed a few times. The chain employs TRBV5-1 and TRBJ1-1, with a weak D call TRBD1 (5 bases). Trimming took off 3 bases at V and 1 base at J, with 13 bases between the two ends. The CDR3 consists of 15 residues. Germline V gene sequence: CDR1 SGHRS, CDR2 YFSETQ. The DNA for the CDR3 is TGCGCCAGCAGCTCCCAGTTGCAGGGGAACACTGAAGCTTTCTTT. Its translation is CASSSQLQGNTEAFF.

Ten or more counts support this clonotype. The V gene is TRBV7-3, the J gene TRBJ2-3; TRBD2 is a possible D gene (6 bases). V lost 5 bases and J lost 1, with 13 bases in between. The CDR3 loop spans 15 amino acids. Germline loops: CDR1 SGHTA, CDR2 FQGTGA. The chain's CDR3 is CASSRLVSGTDTQYF. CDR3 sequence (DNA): TGTGCCAGCAGCAGACTAGTTTCCGGCACAGATACGCAGTATTTT.

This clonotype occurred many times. The CDR3 protein is CASSQCGRATGANVLTF. For the CDR3, the DNA is TGCGCCAGCAGTCAGTGCGGGAGGGCCACTGGGGCCAACGTCCTGACTTTC. The chain couples TRBV23-1 to TRBJ2-6; 9 nucleotides align to TRBD2. TRBV23-1 is assigned to the ORF class and has an uncertain function. J was trimmed by 2 bases and V by 3 bases; bases with no gene match: 5. This CDR3 comprises 17 residues.

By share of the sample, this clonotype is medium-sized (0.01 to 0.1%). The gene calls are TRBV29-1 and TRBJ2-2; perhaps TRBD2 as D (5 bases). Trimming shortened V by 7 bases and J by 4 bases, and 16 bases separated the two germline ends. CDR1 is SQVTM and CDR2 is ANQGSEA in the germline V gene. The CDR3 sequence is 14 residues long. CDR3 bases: TGCAGCGCTACATCGGGAATGCCCACCGGGGAGCTGTTTTTT. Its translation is CSATSGMPTGELFF.